Reported below is one TCR beta chain. This clone's antigen is unknown. Nothing much larger sits one base from this clone, and base qualities are not available. Reading from cysteine to phenylalanine, the CDR3 counts 16 amino acids. The retained sequence is limited to the CDR3, 48 bases, with the frame set at the first base. At the junction V is shortened by 3 bases and J by 3 bases; bases outside the gene matches: 7. The germline V gene specifies MNHNS as CDR1 and SASEGT as CDR2. The data derive from a study of blood T cell repertoires in COVID-19 (TCRdb year 2020). Background on the whole study: Samples covering the acute and convalescent phases of COVID-19 were provided by collaborators in the United States, Italy and Spain. The dataset comprised deeply sampled blood TCRbeta repertoires from subjects exposed to, actively infected with, or recovered from COVID-19. The samples were drawn from the first 160 participants of the ongoing ImmuneRACE study and from 1,254 subjects provided by 6 global collaborators. A de-identified subject ID, COVID-19 status, age in years and sex were almost always included in the sample metadata. HLA class I and class II types, where available, came from metadata supplied by the sample provider rather than from assay-based typing. The prospective study material was composed of cDNA or gDNA derived from T cells, B-cell-depleted T cells, or PBMCs. The repertoires were released in a freely available public database intended as a resource for research on the immune response to SARS-CoV-2.

TCRbeta CDR3 regions were amplified from genomic DNA using the immunoSEQ Assay, a bias-controlled multiplex PCR. The source study handled its data this way. Within the assay, amplification of reference gene primers was used to estimate how many nucleated cells each sample contained. Sequence reads were collapsed and filtered to measure the absolute abundance of every unique TCRbeta CDR3 rearrangement. For each sample, productive Simpson clonality was calculated as the square root of Simpson's diversity index across productive rearrangements. This is the immuneACCESS table as TCRdb keeps it, with only in-frame sequences that have V and J called. A part of the clones is gone; compared with another copy, unresolved V genes explain less than half, and the rest is unexplained. The V and J calls and the clone size are those of that table, but D and trimming were determined from the DNA. For this sample the table gives roughly 380,000 clones, of which roughly 90% were detected only once. The ten largest clones add up to approximately 0.93% of the sample.

Results the study describes overall, beyond this receptor: The amount of clinical and demographic metadata varied by source and participant and was provided uncurated.

Participants in the prospective study were enrolled through a virtual design, were aged roughly 18 to 90 years, and lived in roughly 26 United States geographic areas. Cohort assignment in the prospective study relied on participant-reported clinical history from a screening survey and a study questionnaire. Exposed participants had been in contact, within 2 weeks of entering the study, with a person who had a PCR-confirmed or clinician-diagnosed case of COVID-19. In the prospective study, mobile phlebotomists collected whole blood, serum and a nasopharyngeal or oropharyngeal swab from each participant. Participants in the prospective study had the option to provide additional blood draws and questionnaires over a roughly two-month period. Blood samples from the prospective study were shipped frozen or at room temperature prior to DNA extraction.

Recombination linked TRBV6-1 to TRBJ2-7; 11 central bases correspond to TRBD2. The clonotype was recovered from a woman in her thirties who had been exposed to COVID-19. What was sequenced was PBMCs or T cells enriched from blood (not recorded which). The sequenced DNA is TGTGCCAGCAGTGACCCCGCGACTAGCGGGAACTACGAGCAGTACTTC. It translates as CASSDPATSGNYEQYF.